The 9 T cell receptor beta chains reported below all come from one sample, sequenced in a study of blood T cell repertoires in COVID-19 (dated by TCRdb to between 2020 and 2021). Libraries came from the immunoSEQ multiplex PCR assay. TCRdb stores this immuneACCESS table with in-frame sequences only. Part of the clones is absent; in the studies checked, under half of the shortfall reflects unresolved V genes, and no reason is known for the rest. This sample comprises over 35,000 clones, around 83% of them detected only once. The ten largest clones add up to under 30% of the sample. Sequenced sample: peripheral blood. These receptors were collected from a human donor with acute or convalescent COVID-19. The donor label of this sample is uncertain.

This CDR3 is CASSSTWLTGELFF. CDR3 nucleotides: TGTGCCAGCAGTTCGACTTGGCTCACCGGGGAGCTGTTTTTT. This chain joins TRBV28 and TRBJ2-2; the D is unclear. The CDR3 totals 14 residues. The V end lost 4 bases, the J end lost 4 bases, and 10 bases lay between the germline ends. The germline CDR1 and CDR2 sequences are MDHEN and SYDVKM.

The chain recombines TRBV4-2 with TRBJ2-5; 14 positions match TRBD2. The ends lost 1 base at V and 0 bases at J; junction bases unmatched: 1. Germline V gene lookup returns CDR1 LGHNA and CDR2 YNFKEQ. This CDR3 has 17 residues. The CDR3 reads CASSQGTSGGNQETQYF. CDR3 DNA: TGTGCCAGCAGCCAAGGGACTAGCGGGGGGAACCAAGAGACCCAGTACTTC.

The gene calls are TRBV28 and TRBJ1-2; no clear D. CDR1 and CDR2 from the germline V gene are MDHEN and SYDVKM. The CDR3 totals 16 residues. The V end lost 3 bases, the J end lost 7 bases, and 21 bases lay between the germline ends. The CDR3 DNA sequence: TGTGCCAGCAGTTTTTTGGGTTTACGATCGGGTAGTGGCTACACCTTC. Encoded protein: CASSFLGLRSGSGYTF.

The chain employs TRBV9 and TRBJ2-5, with 7 positions matching TRBD2. CDR1 SGDLS and CDR2 YYNGEE come from the germline V gene. J was trimmed by 1 base and V by 4 bases; bases with no gene match: 4. CDR3 length: 14 amino acids. The CDR3: CASSPSGTQETQYF. CDR3 coding DNA: TGTGCCAGCAGCCCCAGCGGGACCCAAGAGACCCAGTACTTC.

V usage is TRBV7-2 and J usage is TRBJ2-1; D possibly corresponds to TRBD2 (5 bases). The V end lost 1 base, the J end lost 0 bases, and 10 bases lay between the germline ends. Germline V gene sequence: CDR1 SGHTA, CDR2 FQGNSA. CDR3 length: 16 amino acids. The CDR3 DNA is TGTGCCAGCAGCTTAGTACCCGCGGGCTCCTACAATGAGCAGTTCTTC. Protein product: CASSLVPAGSYNEQFF.

The CDR3 here is CASSGGLGGAGNTIYF. CDR3 in DNA: TGTGCCAGTAGTGGAGGCCTGGGAGGGGCTGGAAACACCATATATTTT. This chain links TRBV19 with TRBJ1-3; the D gene is possibly TRBD1 (5 bases). The CDR3 runs 16 residues. V was clipped by 5 bases and J by 2 bases, with 16 bases between them. The V gene's germline CDR1 is LNHDA and CDR2 SQIVND (reference sequence).

The chain carries TRBV4-3 and TRBJ1-2; TRBD1 matches at 7 bases. The CDR3 is made up of 16 amino acids. In germline, CDR1 is LGHNA, CDR2 YSLEER. With 0 bases clipped from V and 4 bases from J, the junction kept 8 bases outside the gene matches. The CDR3 region has the DNA TGCGCCAGCAGCCAAGAGACAGGGATGACGAGCTATGGCTACACCTTC. Translated: CASSQETGMTSYGYTF.

The rearrangement joins TRBV7-2 to TRBJ2-7, with 7 bases that match TRBD2. Trimming took 0 bases from V and 2 from J; bases not matched to a gene: 1. CDR3 length equals 14 residues. Germline V gene sequence: CDR1 SGHTA, CDR2 FQGNSA. The CDR3 here is CASSLAAGAYEQYF. The CDR3 bases are TGTGCCAGCAGCTTAGCGGCGGGGGCCTACGAGCAGTACTTC.

The chain has TRBV10-3 and TRBJ1-1; a weak D match, TRBD1 (6 bases). The V end lost 7 bases, the J end lost 2 bases, and 11 bases lay between the germline ends. This CDR3 has 13 residues. Per the germline V gene, CDR1 is ENHRY and CDR2 is SYGVKD. The CDR3 loop is CAIMGATNTEAFF. CDR3 nucleotide sequence: TGTGCCATCATGGGGGCCACTAACACTGAAGCTTTCTTT.